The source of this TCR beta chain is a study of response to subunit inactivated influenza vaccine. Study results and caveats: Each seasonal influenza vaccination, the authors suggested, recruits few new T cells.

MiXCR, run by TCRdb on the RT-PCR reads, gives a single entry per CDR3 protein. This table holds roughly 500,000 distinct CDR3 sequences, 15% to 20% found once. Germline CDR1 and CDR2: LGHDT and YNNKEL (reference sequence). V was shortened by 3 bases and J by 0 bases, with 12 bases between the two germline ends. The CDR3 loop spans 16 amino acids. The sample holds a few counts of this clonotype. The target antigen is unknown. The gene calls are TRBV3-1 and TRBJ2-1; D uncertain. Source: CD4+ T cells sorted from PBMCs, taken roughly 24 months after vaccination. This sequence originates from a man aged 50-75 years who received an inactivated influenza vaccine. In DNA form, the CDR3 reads TGTGCCAGCAGCCACCGGAGCGCCAGCTCCTACAATGAGCAGTTCTTC. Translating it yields CASSHRSASSYNEQFF.